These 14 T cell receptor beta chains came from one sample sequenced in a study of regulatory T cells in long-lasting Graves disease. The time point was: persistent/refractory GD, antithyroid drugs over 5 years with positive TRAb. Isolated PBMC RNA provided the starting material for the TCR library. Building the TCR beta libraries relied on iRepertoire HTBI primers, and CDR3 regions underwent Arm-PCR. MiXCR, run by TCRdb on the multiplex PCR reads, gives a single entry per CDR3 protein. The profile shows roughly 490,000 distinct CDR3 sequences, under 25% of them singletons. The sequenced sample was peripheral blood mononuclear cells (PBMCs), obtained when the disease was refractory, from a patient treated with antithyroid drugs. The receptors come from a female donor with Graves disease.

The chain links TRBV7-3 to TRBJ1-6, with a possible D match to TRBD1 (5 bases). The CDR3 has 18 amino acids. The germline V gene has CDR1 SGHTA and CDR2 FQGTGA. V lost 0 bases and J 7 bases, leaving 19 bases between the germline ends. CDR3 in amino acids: CASSLTGPIRDHNSPLHF. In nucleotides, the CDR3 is TGTGCCAGCAGCTTAACGGGGCCGATCAGGGACCACAATTCACCCCTCCACTTT.

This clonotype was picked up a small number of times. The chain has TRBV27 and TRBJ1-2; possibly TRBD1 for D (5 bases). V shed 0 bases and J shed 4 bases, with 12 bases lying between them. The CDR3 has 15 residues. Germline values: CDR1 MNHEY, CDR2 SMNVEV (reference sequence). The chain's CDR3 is CASSLSRGGTYGYTF. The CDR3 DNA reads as TGTGCCAGCAGTTTATCGCGGGGAGGGACCTATGGCTACACCTTC.

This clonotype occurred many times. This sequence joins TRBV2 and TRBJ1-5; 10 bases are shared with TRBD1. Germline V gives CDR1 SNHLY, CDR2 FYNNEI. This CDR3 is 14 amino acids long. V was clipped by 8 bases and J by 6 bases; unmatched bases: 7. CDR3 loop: CASPKRDRGQPQHF. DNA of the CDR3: TGTGCCAGCCCAAAGCGGGACAGGGGTCAGCCCCAGCATTTT.

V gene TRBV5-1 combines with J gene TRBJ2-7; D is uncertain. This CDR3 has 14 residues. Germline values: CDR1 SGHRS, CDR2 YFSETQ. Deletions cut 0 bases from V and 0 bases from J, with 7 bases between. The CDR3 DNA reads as TGCGCCAGCAGCTTGGCTGTATCCTCCTACGAGCAGTACTTC. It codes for CASSLAVSSYEQYF.

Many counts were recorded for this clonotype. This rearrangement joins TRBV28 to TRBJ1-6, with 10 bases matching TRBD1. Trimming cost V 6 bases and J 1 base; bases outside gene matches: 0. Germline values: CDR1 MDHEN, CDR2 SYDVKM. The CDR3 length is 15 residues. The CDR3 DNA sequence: TGTGCCAGCAGGGGACAGGGGTCCTATAATTCACCCCTCCACTTT. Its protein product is CASRGQGSYNSPLHF.

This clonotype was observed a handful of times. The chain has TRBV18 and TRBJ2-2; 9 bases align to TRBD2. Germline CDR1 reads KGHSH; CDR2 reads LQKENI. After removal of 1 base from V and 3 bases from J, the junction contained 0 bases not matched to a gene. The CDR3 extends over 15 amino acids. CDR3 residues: CASSPLAGDTGELFF. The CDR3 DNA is TGTGCCAGCTCACCACTAGCGGGAGACACCGGGGAGCTGTTTTTT. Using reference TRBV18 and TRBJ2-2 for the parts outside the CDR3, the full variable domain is NAGVMQNPRHLVRRRGQEARLRCSPMKGHSHVYWYRQLPEEGLKFMVYLQKENIIDESGMPKERFSAEFPKEGPSILRIQQVVRGDSAAYFCASSPLAGDTGELFFGEGSRLTVL.

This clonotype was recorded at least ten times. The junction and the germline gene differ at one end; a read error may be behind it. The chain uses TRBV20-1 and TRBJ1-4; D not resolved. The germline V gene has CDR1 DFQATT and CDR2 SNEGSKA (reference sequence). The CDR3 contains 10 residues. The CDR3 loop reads CSARAYPDVF. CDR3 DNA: TGCAGTGCTAGGGCCTATCCGGACGTTTTT.

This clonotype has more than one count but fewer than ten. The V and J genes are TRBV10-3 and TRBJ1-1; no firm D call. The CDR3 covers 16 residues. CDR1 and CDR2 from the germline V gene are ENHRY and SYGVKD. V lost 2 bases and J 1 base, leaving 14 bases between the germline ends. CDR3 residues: CAISERSNQPNTEAFF. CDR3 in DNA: TGTGCCATCAGTGAGAGGAGTAATCAGCCGAACACTGAAGCTTTCTTT.

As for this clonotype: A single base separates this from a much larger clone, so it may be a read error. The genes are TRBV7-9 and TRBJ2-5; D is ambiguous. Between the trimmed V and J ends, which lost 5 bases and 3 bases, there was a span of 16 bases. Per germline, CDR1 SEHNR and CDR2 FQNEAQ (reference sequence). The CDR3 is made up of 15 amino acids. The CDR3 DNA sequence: TGTGCCAGCAGCGACCGAAAGACAAGGGAAGAGACCCAGTACTTC. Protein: CASSDRKTREETQYF.

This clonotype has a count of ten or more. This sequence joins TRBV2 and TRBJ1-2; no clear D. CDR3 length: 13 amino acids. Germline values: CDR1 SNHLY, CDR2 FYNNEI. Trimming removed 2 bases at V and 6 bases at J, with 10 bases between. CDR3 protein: CASSERSVDGYTF. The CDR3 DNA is TGTGCCAGCAGTGAAAGGAGTGTGGATGGCTACACCTTC.

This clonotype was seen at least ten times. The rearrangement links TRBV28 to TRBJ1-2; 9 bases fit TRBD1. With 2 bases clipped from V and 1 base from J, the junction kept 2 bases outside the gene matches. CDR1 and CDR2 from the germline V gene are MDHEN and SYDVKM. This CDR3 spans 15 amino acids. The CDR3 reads CASSLGTGLNYGYTF. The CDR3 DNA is TGTGCCAGCAGTTTAGGGACAGGGCTTAACTATGGCTACACCTTC.

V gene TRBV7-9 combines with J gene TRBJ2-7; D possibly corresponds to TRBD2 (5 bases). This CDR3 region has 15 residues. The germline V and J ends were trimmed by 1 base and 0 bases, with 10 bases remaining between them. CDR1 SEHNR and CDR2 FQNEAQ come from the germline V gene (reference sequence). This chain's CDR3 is CASSLDSGSSYEQYF. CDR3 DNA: TGTGCCAGCAGCTTAGACAGCGGCAGCTCCTACGAGCAGTACTTC.

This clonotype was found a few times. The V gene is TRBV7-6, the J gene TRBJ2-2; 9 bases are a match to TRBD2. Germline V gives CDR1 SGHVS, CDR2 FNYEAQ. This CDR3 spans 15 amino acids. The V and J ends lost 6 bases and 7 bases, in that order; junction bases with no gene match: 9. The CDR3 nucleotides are TGTGCCAGCAGTTTTGCTAGCGGGAACCACGGGGAGCTGTTTTTT. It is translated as CASSFASGNHGELFF.

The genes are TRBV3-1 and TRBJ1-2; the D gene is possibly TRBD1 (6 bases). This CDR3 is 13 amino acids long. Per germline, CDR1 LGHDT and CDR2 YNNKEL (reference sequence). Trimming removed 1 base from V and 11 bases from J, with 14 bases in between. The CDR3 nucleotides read TGTGCCAGCAGCCAAGGTGGAGGGGGGGAATACACCTTC. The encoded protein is CASSQGGGGEYTF.